This T cell receptor beta chain was obtained from a study of OX40 agonist ivuxolimab in advanced cancers. About the study: With a range of roughly 23 to 90, age averaged approximately 64 years, and 75% to 90% were male. Treatment received earlier with anti-PD-1, anti-PD-L1 or anti-CTLA-4 agents was allowed, and more than 35% had some. Study findings and constraints: CD4+ and CD8+ blood T cells expanded clonally by week 6 at 0.1 to 3.0 mg/kg.

TCRdb keeps only in-frame clones here, not all; method: immunoSEQ multiplex PCR. The table lists about 76,000 clones, more than 75% of them singletons, with 2% to 3% in the top ten. CDR3 length equals 15 residues. The germline V gene has CDR1 SGHRS and CDR2 YFSETQ. V lost 0 bases and J 0 bases, leaving 7 bases between the germline ends. A few counts support this clone. The target antigen is unknown. The V gene is TRBV5-1, the J gene TRBJ1-3; D remains unclear. This specimen was CD4+ or CD8+ T cells sorted from blood, taken in a trial of the OX40 agonist ivuxolimab. This receptor was taken from an adult with an advanced solid tumor such as melanoma, head and neck, liver or kidney cancer. CDR3 in DNA: TGCGCCAGCAGCTTGGCCCAGAGCTCTGGAAACACCATATATTTT. This codes for CASSLAQSSGNTIYF. Full variable domain (missing parts from reference TRBV5-1 and TRBJ1-3): KAGVTQTPRYLIKTRGQQVTLSCSPISGHRSVSWYQQTPGQGLQFLFEYFSETQRNKGNFPGRFSGRQFSNSRSEMNVSTLELGDSALYLCASSLAQSSGNTIYFGEGSWLTVV.